Sequencing of this TCR beta chain was carried out in a study of OX40 agonist ivuxolimab in advanced cancers. For the wider study: Ivuxolimab was an agonistic, fully human IgG2 monoclonal antibody directed against OX40 (CD134), a costimulatory receptor. Intravenous ivuxolimab was administered to patients every 2 weeks at six dose levels: 0.01, 0.1, 0.3, 1.5, 3 and 10 mg/kg. Partial responses occurred in three dose-escalation patients: two with cutaneous melanoma and one with hepatocellular carcinoma. Patients were allowed to have had prior anti-PD-1, anti-PD-L1 or anti-CTLA-4 therapy, and approximately 40% of the dose-escalation patients had been treated with checkpoint inhibitors. A male proportion of 82.7% and a mean age of approximately 62 years, ranging from roughly 23 to 90, were recorded for the dose-escalation cohort. Peripheral TCRbeta sequencing was intended to test whether TCR sequence diversity was altered and clonal T-cell expansion was caused by ivuxolimab. The paper reports the monotherapy dose-escalation portion (N ≈ 52 patients) of the phase I ivuxolimab trial. Of the approximately 54 dose-escalation patients, hepatocellular carcinoma was present in around 20, melanoma in some 15, renal cell carcinoma in 9 and head and neck cancer in 9.

The germline V and J ends show losses of 4 bases and 5 bases respectively, and no gene match explains 14 bases of the junction. Its CDR3 holds 17 amino acids, cysteine through phenylalanine. Here the CDR3 DNA is all that survives: 51 bases in frame from base 1. CDR1 and CDR2, looked up from the germline V gene (reference sequence), are LNHDA and SQIVND. Notes on this clone: The clone's antigen remains unknown. The input lacks base qualities; no much larger clone sits a single base away.

Study-wide findings and limitations: In the 0.1-3.0 mg/kg groups, partial responders had among the lowest normalized peripheral clonal expansion, particularly in CD8+ T cells. On average, CD8+ T cells showed more expanded clones than CD4+ T cells after ivuxolimab. At doses of 0.1 to 3.0 mg/kg, clonal expansion of both CD4+ and CD8+ blood T cells was observed from baseline to week 6. Antigen specificity was not determined for the clonally expanded peripheral T cells. Low levels of normalized T-cell clonal expansion were also seen in some patients who did not respond.

For sequencing of the TCRbeta CDR3 region, genomic DNA was extracted from the sorted cells. The immunoSEQ Assay was used for sequencing of TCRbeta CDR3 regions. TCRdb obtained this table from immuneACCESS and retained in-frame rearrangements with V and J assigned. These tables miss some clones; where compared with another copy, unresolved V genes account for less than half of the shortfall, and the remainder is unexplained. The sample profile shows about 98,000 clones; 85% to 95% of them were found once. Of the sample, 0.26% falls within the top ten clones. Patients with autoimmune disease history or receiving systemic immunosuppression were excluded from the trial. In every dose cohort, peripheral blood was drawn for TCR sequencing at baseline, cycle 4 day 1, and cycle 7 day 1. The samples were drawn from a first-in-human, open-label, multicenter phase I dose-escalation trial of ivuxolimab. Adults with locally advanced or metastatic melanoma, renal cell carcinoma, hepatocellular carcinoma or head and neck squamous cell carcinoma were enrolled in the trial. Before TCR sequencing, CD4+ and CD8+ T cells were separately sorted from peripheral blood.

This sample comprised CD4+ or CD8+ T cells sorted from blood, obtained in a trial of the OX40 agonist ivuxolimab. This sequence originates from an adult with an advanced solid tumor such as melanoma, head and neck, liver or kidney cancer. Recombination linked TRBV19 to TRBJ1-5; 7 bases in between match TRBD1. The DNA sequence is as follows: TGTGCCAGTAGTACCCCAGGGGGGCGCCGAGGGCATCAGCCCCAGCATTTT. It specifies CASSTPGGRRGHQPQHF.